The clone carrying this T cell receptor beta chain appeared once. This specimen belongs to a study of control samples from healthy donors and cancer patients. Sequencing used immunoSEQ multiplex PCR; TCRdb keeps in-frame clones, though not all of them. The sample has roughly 150,000 clones, 80% to 90% seen once. CDR1 and CDR2 from the germline V gene are LGHDT and YNNKEL (reference sequence). The trim removed 4 bases at V and 4 bases at J, leaving 4 bases unmatched. The CDR3 is made up of 14 amino acids. This clonotype was obtained from a man younger than 30 in good health. The source material was blood. This rearrangement joins TRBV3-1 (or the pseudogene TRBV3-2) to TRBJ2-3; 8 bases line up with TRBD2. In nucleotides, the CDR3 is TGTGCCAGCAGCCTACGGGGGGGCCCAGATACGCAGTATTTT. Its translation is CASSLRGGPDTQYF.